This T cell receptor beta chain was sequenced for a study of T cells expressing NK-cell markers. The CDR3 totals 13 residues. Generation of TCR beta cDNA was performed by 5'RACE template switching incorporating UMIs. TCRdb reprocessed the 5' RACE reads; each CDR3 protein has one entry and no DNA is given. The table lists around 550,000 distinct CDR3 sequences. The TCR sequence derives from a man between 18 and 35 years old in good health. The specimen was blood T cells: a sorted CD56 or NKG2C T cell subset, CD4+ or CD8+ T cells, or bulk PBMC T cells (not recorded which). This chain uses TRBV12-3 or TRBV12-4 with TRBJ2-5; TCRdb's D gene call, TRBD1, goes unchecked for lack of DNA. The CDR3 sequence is CASSLWDTETQYF.